What follows describes a single T cell receptor beta chain. The data derive from a study of blood T cell repertoires in COVID-19. Study overall: Acute and convalescent COVID-19 specimens originated in the United States, Italy and Spain. T cells, B-cell-depleted T cells, or PBMCs supplied cDNA or gDNA.

This CDR3 contains 15 residues. The V gene end was trimmed by 4 bases and the J gene end by 3 bases; junction bases not matched to a gene: 7. The germline CDR1 and CDR2 sequences are SEHNR and FQNEAQ (reference sequence). Data came from immunoSEQ multiplex PCR; TCRdb stores just in-frame clones and leaves some out. The sample includes over 65,000 clones, roughly 90% seen only once; the top ten take roughly a tenth. Sequencing was performed on peripheral blood. The clonotype comes from a human donor in a cohort sampled during active COVID-19. The chain is built from TRBV7-9 and TRBJ2-3, with 7 bases lining up with TRBD1. The DNA for the CDR3 is TGTGCCAGCAGCTATGGGGACAGTAGAACAGATACGCAGTATTTT. It is translated as CASSYGDSRTDTQYF.